A selection of T cell receptor beta chains follows, all from one sample in a study of Ad26.COV2.S vaccination and SARS-CoV-2 variants. Libraries were prepared by immunoSEQ multiplex PCR; TCRdb keeps only in-frame clonotypes and omits some of them. The sample comprises hundreds of thousands of clones, about nine tenths of which are singletons, and about 3% rests with the top ten. This material consisted of peripheral blood, taken in a trial of Ad26.COV2.S vaccine versus placebo. The origin of the receptors is a person between 18 and 65 years old who received the Ad26.COV2.S COVID-19 vaccine or a placebo. CDR3s include the opening cysteine and the closing phenylalanine or tryptophan. D genes are given only for firm matches.

d_call j_call v_call cdr3_aa
NA TRBJ1-1 TRBV4-2 CASSRGGGQNTEAFF
NA TRBJ2-7 TRBV21-1 CASSPPGTRNEQYF
TRBD2 TRBJ2-5 TRBV3-1/TRBV3-2 CASSQDGGGYQETQYF
TRBD2 TRBJ2-5 TRBV5-1 CASSYTSGGVQETQYF
NA TRBJ2-1 TRBV7-2 CASSANNEQFF
NA TRBJ1-5 TRBV4-2 CASSRGRGSGQPQHF
NA TRBJ2-1 TRBV9 CASSVVTSSYNEQFF
TRBD1 TRBJ2-7 TRBV6-5 CASTATGGIYEQYF
NA TRBJ1-2 TRBV6-5 CASSPTPGNYGYTF
TRBD1 TRBJ2-1 TRBV5-1 CASSSGQGAQNEQFF
NA TRBJ1-1 TRBV6-5 CASIPTGTNTEAFF